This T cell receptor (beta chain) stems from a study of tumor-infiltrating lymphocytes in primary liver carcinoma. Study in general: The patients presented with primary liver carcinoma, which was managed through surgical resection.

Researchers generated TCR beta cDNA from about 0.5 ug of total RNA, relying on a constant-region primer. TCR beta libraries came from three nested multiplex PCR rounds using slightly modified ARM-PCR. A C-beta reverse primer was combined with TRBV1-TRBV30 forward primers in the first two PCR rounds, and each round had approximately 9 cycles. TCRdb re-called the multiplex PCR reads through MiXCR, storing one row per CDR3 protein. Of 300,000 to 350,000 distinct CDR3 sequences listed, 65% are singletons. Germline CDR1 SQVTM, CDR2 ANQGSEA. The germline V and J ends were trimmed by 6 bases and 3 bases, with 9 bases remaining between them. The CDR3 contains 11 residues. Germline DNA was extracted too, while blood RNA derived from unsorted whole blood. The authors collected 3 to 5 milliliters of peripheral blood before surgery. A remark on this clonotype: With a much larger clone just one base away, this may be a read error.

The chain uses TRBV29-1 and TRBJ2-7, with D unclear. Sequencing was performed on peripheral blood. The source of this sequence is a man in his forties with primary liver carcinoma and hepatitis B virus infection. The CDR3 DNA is TGCAGCGTCAGTGCGCTCTACGAGCAGTACTTC. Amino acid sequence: CSVSALYEQYF.